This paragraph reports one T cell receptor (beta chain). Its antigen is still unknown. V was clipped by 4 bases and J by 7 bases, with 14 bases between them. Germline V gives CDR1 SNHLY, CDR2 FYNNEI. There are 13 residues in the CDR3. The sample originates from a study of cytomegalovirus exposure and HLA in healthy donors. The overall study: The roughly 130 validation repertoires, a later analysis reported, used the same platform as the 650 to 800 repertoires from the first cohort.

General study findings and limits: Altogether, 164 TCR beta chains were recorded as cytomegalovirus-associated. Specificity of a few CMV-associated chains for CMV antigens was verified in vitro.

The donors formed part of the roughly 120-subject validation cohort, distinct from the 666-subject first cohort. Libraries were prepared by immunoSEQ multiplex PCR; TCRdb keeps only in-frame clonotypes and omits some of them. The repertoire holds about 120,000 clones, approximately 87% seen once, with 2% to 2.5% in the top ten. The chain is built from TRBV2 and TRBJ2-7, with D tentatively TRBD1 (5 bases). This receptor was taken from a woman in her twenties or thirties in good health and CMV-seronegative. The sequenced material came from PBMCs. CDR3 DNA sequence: TGTGCCAGCAGTGTGGAAAGGGGCTTGGAGCAGTACTTC. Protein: CASSVERGLEQYF.